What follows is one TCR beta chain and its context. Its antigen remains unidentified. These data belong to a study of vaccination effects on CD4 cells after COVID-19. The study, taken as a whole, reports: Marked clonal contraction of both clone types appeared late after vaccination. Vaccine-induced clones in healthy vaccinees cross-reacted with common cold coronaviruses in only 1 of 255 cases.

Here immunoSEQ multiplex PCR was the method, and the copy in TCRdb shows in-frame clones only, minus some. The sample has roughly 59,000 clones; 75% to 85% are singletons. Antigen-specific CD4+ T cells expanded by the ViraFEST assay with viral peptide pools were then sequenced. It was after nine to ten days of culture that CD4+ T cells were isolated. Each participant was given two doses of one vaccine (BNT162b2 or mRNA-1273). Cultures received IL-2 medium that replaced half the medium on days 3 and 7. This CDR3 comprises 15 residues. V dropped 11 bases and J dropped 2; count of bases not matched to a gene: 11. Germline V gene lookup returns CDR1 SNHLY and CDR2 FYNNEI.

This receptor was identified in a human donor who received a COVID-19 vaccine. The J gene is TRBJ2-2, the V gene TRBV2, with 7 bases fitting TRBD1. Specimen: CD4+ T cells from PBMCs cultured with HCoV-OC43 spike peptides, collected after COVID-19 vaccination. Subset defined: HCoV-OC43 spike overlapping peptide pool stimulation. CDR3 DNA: TGTGCCGGCGCCGAAGGGACAGTTAACACCGGGGAGCTGTTTTTT. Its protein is CAGAEGTVNTGELFF.